The next 27 T cell receptor beta chains were all read from a single sample in a study of T cells in Graves' hyperthyroidism and ophthalmopathy. Amplification of TCR beta CDR3 regions used RNA as the template. An initial round of RT-PCR targeting the TCR CDR3 relied on the HTBI primer set. TCRdb re-called the multiplex PCR reads through MiXCR, storing one row per CDR3 protein. This table has hundreds of thousands of distinct CDR3 sequences, about 20% appearing once. Sequenced sample: blood. Receptor source: a man aged 25-40 years with Graves' ophthalmopathy.

V gene TRBV6-2 or TRBV6-3 combines with J gene TRBJ2-1; weak D call: TRBD1 (6 bases). CDR1 is MNHEY, CDR2 SVGEGT, per germline. This CDR3 has 15 amino acids. The V end was cut by 2 bases, the J end by 3 bases, with 11 bases between. CDR3 sequence: CASSYDRLDYNEQFF. In DNA, the CDR3 is TGTGCCAGCAGTTACGACAGGCTAGACTACAATGAGCAGTTCTTC.

The J gene is TRBJ1-5, the V gene TRBV7-8; perhaps TRBD1 as D (5 bases). Trimming took off 0 bases at V and 2 bases at J, with 11 bases between the two ends. The CDR3 is made up of 16 amino acids. CDR1 is SGHVS, CDR2 FQNEAQ, per germline. The CDR3 bases are TGTGCCAGCAGCTTAGCATCCGGGGCTGGCAATCAGCCCCAGCATTTT. The encoded protein is CASSLASGAGNQPQHF.

The chain has TRBV11-2 and TRBJ2-2; D assignment may be TRBD1 or TRBD2 (5 bases each). CDR3 length: 14 amino acids. Germline assignment: CDR1 SGHAT and CDR2 FQNNGV. V lost 4 bases and J lost 7, with 13 bases in between. In DNA, the CDR3 is TGTGCCAGCAGCTCCCCCGGGACGGTCGGGGAGCTGTTTTTT. It is translated as CASSSPGTVGELFF.

This clonotype was seen at least ten times. The CDR3 nucleotides are TGCAGTGCTAGAGATCAGGGGGTGGTCGAGCAGTACTTC. It is translated as CSARDQGVVEQYF. The chain carries TRBV20-1 and TRBJ2-7; 7 nucleotides align to TRBD1. The J segment lost 6 bases and the V segment lost 0 bases, leaving 5 bases of the junction unmatched. The CDR3 is 13 residues long. Per germline, CDR1 DFQATT and CDR2 SNEGSKA (reference sequence).

The V call is TRBV10-3, the J call TRBJ1-1, with TRBD1 identical over 11 bases. V shed 4 bases and J 7 bases; nucleotides not matched to a gene: 8. This CDR3 comprises 15 residues. Germline V lookup: CDR1 ENHRY, CDR2 SYGVKD. CDR3: CAISAGTGGFGEAFF. The CDR3 DNA reads TGTGCCATCAGTGCCGGGACAGGGGGGTTTGGTGAAGCTTTCTTT.

The chain uses TRBV28 and TRBJ2-1, with no clear D. This CDR3 is built from 14 residues. The V end was cut by 6 bases, the J end by 0 bases, with 9 bases between. In germline, CDR1 is MDHEN, CDR2 SYDVKM. The CDR3 protein is CASRFMSSYNEQFF. The CDR3 coding sequence is TGTGCCAGCAGATTTATGAGCTCCTACAATGAGCAGTTCTTC.

This clonotype has ten or more counts. The chain has TRBV13 and TRBJ1-1; possibly TRBD1 for D (5 bases). Trimming removed 1 base from V and 6 bases from J, with 9 bases in between. The CDR3 is 13 amino acids. Per the germline V gene, CDR1 is PRHDT and CDR2 is FYEKMQ (reference sequence). The chain's CDR3 is CASSLEGLAEAFF. CDR3 nucleotides: TGTGCCAGCAGCTTAGAGGGGTTGGCTGAAGCTTTCTTT. The full variable domain, completed using reference TRBV13 and TRBJ1-1, is AAGVIQSPRHLIKEKRETATLKCYPIPRHDTVYWYQQGPGQDPQFLISFYEKMQSDKGSIPDRFSAQQFSDYHSELNMSSLELGDSALYFCASSLEGLAEAFFGQGTRLTVV.

This sequence joins TRBV12-3 or TRBV12-4 and TRBJ2-5; 12 bases line up with TRBD1. V lost 7 bases to trimming and J lost 13 bases; unmatched junction nucleotides: 19. The CDR3 length is 16 residues. The CDR3 spells CASTLTRDRGPHGLYF. The CDR3 coding sequence is TGTGCCAGCACCCTTACCCGGGACAGGGGGCCACACGGTTTGTACTTC.

This chain links TRBV14 with TRBJ1-2; 9 bases align to TRBD1. The J segment lost 4 bases and the V segment lost 5 bases, leaving 8 bases of the junction unmatched. The CDR3 totals 15 residues. CDR1 is SGHDN, CDR2 FVKESK, per germline. In DNA form, the CDR3 reads TGTGCCAGCAGCGCTACAGGGGGCCTCGGCTATGGCTACACCTTC. It translates to CASSATGGLGYGYTF.

In this sample, this clonotype turned up a few times. V usage is TRBV20-1 and J usage is TRBJ1-1; 7 bases are shared with TRBD1. This CDR3 contains 15 residues. J was trimmed by 1 base and V by 0 bases; bases with no gene match: 5. Per the germline V gene, CDR1 is DFQATT and CDR2 is SNEGSKA (reference sequence). This CDR3 reads CSARELGGGNTEAFF. In DNA, the CDR3 is TGCAGTGCTAGAGAGCTAGGGGGCGGGAACACTGAAGCTTTCTTT.

The genes are TRBV10-3 and TRBJ2-1; 9 nucleotides line up with TRBD1. This CDR3 has 16 amino acids. From germline, CDR1 is ENHRY and CDR2 SYGVKD. Unmatched junction bases numbered 6, after V lost 6 bases and J lost 0 bases. Here the CDR3 DNA reads TGTGCCATCAGGGAGCCGGGACAGGGCTCCTACAATGAGCAGTTCTTC. Its protein is CAIREPGQGSYNEQFF.

The CDR3 DNA reads TGTGCCAGCCTTAGTTCAGGCTCTGGGGCCAACGTCCTGACTTTC. Translating gives CASLSSGSGANVLTF. This rearrangement joins TRBV28 to TRBJ2-6; unclear D gene. V dropped 8 bases and J dropped 0 bases, with 11 bases sitting between them. This CDR3 is built from 15 residues. CDR1 is MDHEN and CDR2 is SYDVKM in the germline V gene.

This sequence joins TRBV14 and TRBJ2-5; D gene uncertain. The CDR3 has 13 amino acids. V was trimmed by 1 base and J by 2 bases, leaving 5 bases between them. Germline V gene lookup returns CDR1 SGHDN and CDR2 FVKESK. CDR3 in DNA: TGTGCCAGCAGCCAAGGAGGTCAAGAGACCCAGTACTTC. It yields the protein CASSQGGQETQYF.

The chain recombines TRBV7-2 with TRBJ2-1, with TRBD2 matching over 7 bases. The CDR3 has 16 amino acids. V trimming: 5 bases; J trimming: 0 bases; junction bases outside the gene matches: 7. Germline V gene lookup returns CDR1 SGHTA and CDR2 FQGNSA. The CDR3 DNA reads TGTGCCAGCAGCCCCCGTATAGCGGGCTCCTACAATGAGCAGTTCTTC. Translation gives CASSPRIAGSYNEQFF.

The rearrangement joins TRBV6-4 to TRBJ1-2, with D unclear. The CDR3 sequence is 12 residues long. The germline gives CDR1 MRHNA, CDR2 SNTAGT. V was clipped by 3 bases and J by 5 bases, with 7 bases between them. The CDR3 protein is CASSEAFYGYTF. The CDR3 DNA follows: TGTGCCAGCAGTGAAGCGTTTTATGGCTACACCTTC.

This clonotype was counted ten times or more. The chain couples TRBV20-1 to TRBJ2-1; 11 nucleotides align to TRBD2. CDR1 and CDR2 from the germline V gene are DFQATT and SNEGSKA (reference sequence). V lost 4 bases and J lost 7; bases outside the gene matches: 6. CDR3 size: 14 residues. CDR3 region: CSATGLAAGNEQFF. CDR3 coding DNA: TGCAGTGCTACGGGACTAGCGGCGGGGAATGAGCAGTTCTTC.

This clonotype turned up a few times. The chain couples TRBV20-1 to TRBJ1-1; D perhaps matches TRBD1 (5 bases). The CDR3 covers 14 residues. CDR1 and CDR2 (germline): DFQATT, SNEGSKA (reference sequence). V shed 0 bases and J shed 1 base, with 9 bases lying between them. The CDR3 DNA follows: TGCAGTGCTAGAGATTACCAGGGGAACACTGAAGCTTTCTTT. Translation: CSARDYQGNTEAFF.

This clonotype turned up a few times. The chain is built from TRBV12-3 or TRBV12-4 and TRBJ2-5, with D perhaps matching TRBD1 (6 bases). Trimming left V 1 base short and J 4 bases short, with 16 bases between. There are 16 residues in the CDR3. CDR3 loop: CASSLGGTTPRETQYF. The CDR3 DNA follows: TGTGCCAGCAGTTTAGGAGGGACAACCCCTCGAGAGACCCAGTACTTC.

About this clonotype itself: With a much larger clone just one base away, this may be a read error. V is TRBV28 and J is TRBJ1-5, with 9 positions matching TRBD1. CDR1 is MDHEN, CDR2 SYDVKM, per germline. The ends lost 4 bases at V and 2 bases at J; junction bases unmatched: 9. The length of the CDR3 is 17 residues. This CDR3 is CASSSTGGGPGNQPQHF. The CDR3 coding sequence is TGTGCCAGCAGTTCAACAGGGGGCGGTCCTGGCAATCAGCCCCAGCATTTT.

This clonotype was seen more than once but under ten times. The chain employs TRBV20-1 and TRBJ2-2; possibly TRBD2 for D (5 bases). The length of the CDR3 is 13 residues. The V end was cut by 6 bases, the J end by 8 bases, with 16 bases between. CDR1 is DFQATT, CDR2 SNEGSKA, per germline (reference sequence). CDR3 in amino acids: CSAQRATLGELFF. DNA for the CDR3: TGCAGTGCCCAGAGGGCTACCCTGGGGGAGCTGTTTTTT.

In this sample, this clonotype turned up a few times. J is TRBJ2-1 and V is TRBV7-3; D is ambiguous. V was clipped by 5 bases and J by 0 bases, with 11 bases between them. The CDR3 spans 15 residues. The germline CDR1 and CDR2 sequences are SGHTA and FQGTGA. CDR3 in amino acids: CASSPMPSSYNEQFF. CDR3 nucleotides: TGTGCCAGCAGCCCCATGCCGAGCTCCTACAATGAGCAGTTCTTC. The whole variable domain, filled in from reference TRBV7-3 and TRBJ2-1, reads GAGVSQTPSNKVTEKGKYVELRCDPISGHTALYWYRQSLGQGPEFLIYFQGTGAADDSGLPNDRFFAVRPEGSVSTLKIQRTERGDSAVYLCASSPMPSSYNEQFFGPGTRLTVL.

This clonotype was seen more than once but under ten times. The rearrangement uses TRBV28 and TRBJ2-2; D possibly corresponds to TRBD1 (6 bases). Germline V lookup: CDR1 MDHEN, CDR2 SYDVKM. V dropped 7 bases and J dropped 5 bases, with 11 bases sitting between them. The CDR3 has 13 residues. The CDR3 loop reads CASTKGGTGELFF. For the CDR3, the DNA is TGTGCCAGCACCAAAGGGGGAACCGGGGAGCTGTTTTTT.

The chain joins TRBV5-1 to TRBJ2-3, with 12 bases identical to TRBD2. The V gene end was trimmed by 0 bases and the J gene end by 4 bases; junction bases not matched to a gene: 9. This CDR3 has 18 residues. The germline gives CDR1 SGHRS, CDR2 YFSETQ. This CDR3 reads CASSLALGLAGLPDTQYF. CDR3 nucleotide sequence: TGCGCCAGCAGCTTGGCTTTAGGACTAGCGGGACTCCCAGATACGCAGTATTTT.

This clonotype has a handful of counts. V usage is TRBV7-6 and J usage is TRBJ2-7, with D maybe TRBD1 (6 bases). Trimming took off 0 bases at V and 6 bases at J, with 18 bases between the two ends. Germline assignment: CDR1 SGHVS and CDR2 FNYEAQ. This CDR3 has 16 amino acids. The CDR3 bases are TGTGCCAGCAGCTTAGCGGCAAGGGGGAGACCCACCGAGCAGTACTTC. Its protein is CASSLAARGRPTEQYF.

This clonotype was counted many times. The chain recombines TRBV28 with TRBJ2-5; TRBD2 matches at 8 bases. The V gene end was trimmed by 6 bases and the J gene end by 5 bases; junction bases not matched to a gene: 14. CDR1 is MDHEN, CDR2 SYDVKM, per germline. CDR3 length: 16 amino acids. The CDR3 loop is CASSHSGREAAETQYF. The CDR3 coding sequence is TGTGCCAGCAGCCATTCGGGGCGGGAGGCGGCGGAGACCCAGTACTTC.

Many counts were recorded for this clonotype. The rearrangement uses TRBV28 and TRBJ2-7; 9 nucleotides align to TRBD2. The CDR3 consists of 15 residues. The V and J ends lost 6 bases and 0 bases, in that order; junction bases with no gene match: 6. CDR1 MDHEN and CDR2 SYDVKM come from the germline V gene. DNA for the CDR3: TGTGCCAGCAGGATAGCGGGAGATTACTCCTACGAGCAGTACTTC. Amino acids: CASRIAGDYSYEQYF.

Here the CDR3 DNA reads TGCAGTGCTAGAGGCAGGGGTTACGAGCAGTACTTC. The encoded protein is CSARGRGYEQYF. The chain combines TRBV20-1 with TRBJ2-7; possibly TRBD1 for D (6 bases). CDR1 and CDR2 (germline): DFQATT, SNEGSKA (reference sequence). V lost 1 base to trimming and J lost 4 bases, with 8 bases between them. CDR3 size: 12 residues.